What follows are 25 T cell receptor beta chains derived from one specimen sequenced in a study of blood T cell repertoires in COVID-19. Only in-frame clones appear in the TCRdb table, and some are missing; sequencing was by immunoSEQ multiplex PCR. The sample shows some 300,000 clones, around 92% of them seen only once. The source material was PBMCs or T cells enriched from blood (not recorded which). The receptors here all came from a woman in her thirties who had recovered from COVID-19.

This chain links TRBV19 with TRBJ2-7; D is uncertain. Trimming shortened V by 9 bases and J by 3 bases, and 12 bases separated the two germline ends. The CDR3 is made up of 12 amino acids. Germline CDR1 reads LNHDA; CDR2 reads SQIVND (reference sequence). The CDR3 sequence is CASSSSYYEQYF. DNA for the CDR3: TGTGCCAGCTCCTCCAGTTACTACGAGCAGTACTTC.

The chain has TRBV14 and TRBJ2-7, with TRBD1 as a possible D gene (5 bases). Germline V gene lookup returns CDR1 SGHDN and CDR2 FVKESK. The CDR3 spans 15 residues. V dropped 0 bases and J dropped 5 bases, with 14 bases sitting between them. CDR3 in amino acids: CASSQDFWGLNEQYF. CDR3 nucleotides: TGTGCCAGCAGCCAAGATTTCTGGGGCCTGAACGAGCAGTACTTC. Complete variable domain (other parts from reference TRBV14 and TRBJ2-7): EAGVTQFPSHSVIEKGQTVTLRCDPISGHDNLYWYRRVMGKEIKFLLHFVKESKQDESGMPNNRFLAERTGGTYSTLKVQPAELEDSGVYFCASSQDFWGLNEQYFGPGTRLTVT.

The chain employs TRBV10-3 and TRBJ1-6; TRBD1 aligns across 7 bases. From germline, CDR1 is ENHRY and CDR2 SYGVKD. CDR3 size: 19 residues. The CDR3 DNA sequence: TGTGCGAGCGACGCTAGGGACAGCCGACACAGCTCCTATAATTCACCCCTCCACTTT. As protein: CASDARDSRHSSYNSPLHF.

The genes are TRBV25-1 and TRBJ2-3; maybe TRBD2 (6 bases). Germline values: CDR1 MGHDK, CDR2 SYGVNS. The CDR3 contains 17 residues. Trimming stripped 3 bases from V and 2 bases from J, with 18 bases between. The CDR3 DNA reads as TGTGCCAGCAGTGACGGTGGGTGGGGGGAGGACACAGATACGCAGTATTTT. Encoded protein: CASSDGGWGEDTDTQYF.

This rearrangement joins TRBV27 to TRBJ2-1; 7 bases line up with TRBD2. V was clipped by 2 bases and J by 0 bases; unmatched bases: 4. Germline lookup yields CDR1 MNHEY and CDR2 SMNVEV (reference sequence). The CDR3 sequence is 16 residues long. The CDR3 protein is CASSLRSGTSYNEQFF. CDR3 in DNA: TGTGCCAGCAGTTTAAGAAGCGGGACCTCCTACAATGAGCAGTTCTTC.

This clone was seen a few times. The V gene is TRBV12-3 or TRBV12-4, the J gene TRBJ1-2; D ambiguous. The CDR3 covers 13 residues. V was cut by 6 bases and J by 2 bases, with 10 bases left in between. CDR3 loop: CASSLGENYGYTF. DNA of the CDR3: TGTGCCAGCAGCCTCGGGGAGAACTATGGCTACACCTTC.

This clone appeared once. The chain carries TRBV3-1 (or the pseudogene TRBV3-2) and TRBJ1-4, with D perhaps TRBD1 (5 bases). V was pared by 1 base and J by 6 bases, with 12 bases between. The CDR3 is 15 amino acids. CDR1 and CDR2 (germline): LGHDT, YNNKEL (reference sequence). CDR3 sequence (DNA): TGTGCCAGCAGCCAAGTAGTAGGGGTTGATGAAAAACTGTTTTTT. This translates into CASSQVVGVDEKLFF.

The rearrangement links TRBV30 to TRBJ1-5, with TRBD1 matching 7 bases. The V segment lost 1 base and the J segment 4 bases; nucleotides outside the gene matches: 1. Germline V CDR1 and CDR2: GTSNPN, SVGIG (reference sequence). The CDR3 loop spans 13 amino acids. CDR3 amino acids: CAWSGTGNQPQHF. CDR3 bases: TGTGCCTGGAGTGGGACAGGAAATCAGCCCCAGCATTTT.

This clone appeared a few times. V and J are TRBV5-1 and TRBJ1-4; D gene unclear. From germline, CDR1 is SGHRS and CDR2 YFSETQ. This CDR3 is 17 amino acids long. V lost 0 bases and J lost 0, with 12 bases in between. CDR3 sequence reads: CASSLVSGVATNEKLFF. The CDR3, as DNA: TGCGCCAGCAGCTTGGTTTCCGGGGTTGCAACTAATGAAAAACTGTTTTTT.

In its sample, this clone was seen a few times. This rearrangement joins TRBV19 to TRBJ1-6; D gene ambiguous. The CDR3 runs 11 residues. Germline V CDR1 and CDR2: LNHDA, SQIVND (reference sequence). V lost 3 bases to trimming and J lost 16 bases, with 10 bases between them. CDR3 nucleotide sequence: TGTGCCAGTAGTATTGGGCGTAAACTCCACTTT. Translation: CASSIGRKLHF. The full variable domain, its missing parts supplied by reference TRBV19 and TRBJ1-6, is DGGITQSPKYLFRKEGQNVTLSCEQNLNHDAMYWYRQDPGQGLRLIYYSQIVNDFQKGDIAEGYSVSREKKESFPLTVTSAQKNPTAFYLCASSIGRKLHFGNGTRLTVT.

This clone appeared a few times. This rearrangement joins TRBV7-6 to TRBJ1-3; 8 nucleotides match TRBD1. The V gene end was trimmed by 4 bases and the J gene end by 4 bases; junction bases not matched to a gene: 3. There are 14 residues in the CDR3. Germline loops: CDR1 SGHVS, CDR2 FNYEAQ. The CDR3 here is CASSSPGGGNTIYF. CDR3 nucleotides: TGTGCCAGCAGCTCCCCAGGGGGCGGAAACACCATATATTTT. Complete variable domain (other parts from reference TRBV7-6 and TRBJ1-3): GAGVSQSPRYKVTKRGQDVALRCDPISGHVSLYWYRQALGQGPEFLTYFNYEAQQDKSGLPNDRFSAERPEGSISTLTIQRTEQRDSAMYRCASSSPGGGNTIYFGEGSWLTVV.

This rearrangement joins TRBV7-6 to TRBJ1-6; 7 bases align to TRBD1. The V and J ends lost 1 base and 2 bases, in that order; junction bases with no gene match: 2. The V gene's germline CDR1 is SGHVS and CDR2 FNYEAQ. The CDR3 extends over 16 amino acids. CDR3 nucleotides: TGTGCCAGCAGCTTAGACGGGACAGCCTATAATTCACCCCTCCACTTT. As protein: CASSLDGTAYNSPLHF. Full variable domain (remainder filled in from reference TRBV7-6 and TRBJ1-6): GAGVSQSPRYKVTKRGQDVALRCDPISGHVSLYWYRQALGQGPEFLTYFNYEAQQDKSGLPNDRFSAERPEGSISTLTIQRTEQRDSAMYRCASSLDGTAYNSPLHFGNGTRLTVT.

This clone was counted once. At one boundary the junction diverges from the germline segment, which might be a read error. The rearrangement uses TRBV28 and TRBJ1-4; D is perhaps TRBD1 (6 bases). Germline lookup yields CDR1 MDHEN and CDR2 SYDVKM. The CDR3 has 15 amino acids. The CDR3 DNA reads TGTGCCAGCAGTTCCCCCTGGACAGCAAATGAAAACCTGTTTTTT. This translates into CASSSPWTANENLFF.

V and J are TRBV19 and TRBJ2-1; 7 bases match TRBD2. Germline CDR1 and CDR2: LNHDA and SQIVND (reference sequence). The junction had 9 bases not matched to a gene; V was cut back by 6 bases and J by 7 bases. The length of the CDR3 is 14 residues. The CDR3 loop is CASRFAGEPNEQFF. CDR3 nucleotides: TGTGCCAGTAGATTCGCGGGAGAGCCAAATGAGCAGTTCTTC.

The J gene is TRBJ1-4, the V gene TRBV5-1; D ambiguous. V was clipped by 5 bases and J by 8 bases, with 19 bases between them. CDR3 length: 15 residues. CDR1 and CDR2 (germline): SGHRS, YFSETQ. CDR3 sequence: CASSPNSGEGEKLFF. The CDR3 DNA reads TGCGCCAGCAGTCCTAATTCGGGAGAAGGCGAAAAACTGTTTTTT.

This clone was seen ten or more times. The chain carries TRBV4-2 and TRBJ2-7; 7 bases line up with TRBD2. Germline trimming cut 0 bases from V and 5 bases from J; bases unmatched to any gene: 7. In germline, CDR1 is LGHNA, CDR2 YNFKEQ. The CDR3 has 15 residues. The CDR3 loop is CASSQEAGAPHEQYF. The CDR3 nucleotides read TGTGCCAGCAGCCAAGAGGCGGGAGCACCCCACGAGCAGTACTTC.

In this sample, this clone turned up once. V gene TRBV6-5 combines with J gene TRBJ2-7; TRBD1 matches 8 bases. Germline V lookup: CDR1 MNHEY, CDR2 SVGAGI. Unmatched junction bases numbered 9, after V lost 6 bases and J lost 2 bases. The CDR3 is 15 residues long. The CDR3 here is CASRLTDRVAYEQYF. The CDR3 DNA reads TGTGCCAGCAGGCTGACGGACAGGGTAGCCTACGAGCAGTACTTC.

V is TRBV10-1 and J is TRBJ1-3; 8 bases line up with TRBD1. Trimming at V came to 6 bases and at J to 4 bases, leaving 8 bases not matched to a gene. Germline V CDR1 and CDR2: WNHNN, SYGVQD (reference sequence). The CDR3 runs 15 residues. The CDR3 DNA reads as TGCGCCAGCAGCGATCAGACAGGGGTCGGAAACACCATATATTTT. Translation gives CASSDQTGVGNTIYF.

DNA of the CDR3: TGTGCCAGCTCACCAATCGGGGACACTGAAGCTTTCTTT. Translating gives CASSPIGDTEAFF. The chain employs TRBV18 and TRBJ1-1; no definite D call. In germline, CDR1 is KGHSH, CDR2 LQKENI. This CDR3 spans 13 amino acids. V lost 2 bases to trimming and J lost 3 bases, with 7 bases between them.

V is TRBV6-1 and J is TRBJ1-2; D call uncertain. Germline V gives CDR1 MNHNS, CDR2 SASEGT. There are 13 residues in the CDR3. Trimming stripped 0 bases from V and 5 bases from J, with 7 bases between. The CDR3 DNA sequence: TGTGCCAGCAGTGAAGCGCGCGGATATGGCTACACCTTC. This codes for CASSEARGYGYTF.

This rearrangement joins TRBV5-4 to TRBJ2-1, with 8 nucleotides matching TRBD2. The junction had 6 bases not matched to a gene; V was cut back by 1 base and J by 6 bases. The CDR3 has 15 residues. CDR1 is SGHNT, CDR2 YYREEE, per germline (reference sequence). CDR3 DNA sequence: TGTGCCAGCAGCTTGTTCGCGGGAGGCACCAATGAGCAGTTCTTC. Translation: CASSLFAGGTNEQFF. The whole variable domain, filled in from reference TRBV5-4 and TRBJ2-1, reads ETGVTQSPTHLIKTRGQQVTLRCSSQSGHNTVSWYQQALGQGPQFIFQYYREEENGRGNFPPRFSGLQFPNYSSELNVNALELDDSALYLCASSLFAGGTNEQFFGPGTRLTVL.

The chain employs TRBV28 and TRBJ1-1, with D tentatively TRBD1 (6 bases). CDR1 is MDHEN, CDR2 SYDVKM, per germline. CDR3 length: 15 residues. The V end was cut by 5 bases, the J end by 0 bases, with 13 bases between. The CDR3 protein is CASSPWDIMNTEAFF. The CDR3 bases are TGTGCCAGCAGTCCATGGGACATCATGAACACTGAAGCTTTCTTT.

The rearrangement joins TRBV4-1 to TRBJ1-2; unclear D gene. Germline loops: CDR1 MGHRA, CDR2 YSYEKL. V lost 0 bases, J lost 0 bases, and 14 bases lay in between. The CDR3 is 17 amino acids. This CDR3 is CASSQDSILAANYGYTF. The CDR3 nucleotides read TGCGCCAGCAGCCAAGATTCGATTTTAGCCGCTAACTATGGCTACACCTTC.

The gene calls are TRBV29-1 and TRBJ1-2, with D perhaps TRBD1 (5 bases). The CDR3 runs 24 residues. Germline V gene lookup returns CDR1 SQVTM and CDR2 ANQGSEA. V dropped 6 bases and J dropped 5 bases, with 49 bases sitting between them. The chain's CDR3 is CSVAASALGRVYNNTSPVWYGYTF. CDR3 sequence (DNA): TGCAGCGTCGCCGCCTCAGCTCTCGGCAGGGTTTATAATAATACCTCCCCAGTGTGGTATGGCTACACCTTC.

The chain links TRBV5-1 to TRBJ1-6; possible D gene TRBD1, 6 bases. Trimming took off 4 bases at V and 4 bases at J, with 21 bases between the two ends. The CDR3 runs 18 residues. Looked up from germline, CDR1 is SGHRS and CDR2 is YFSETQ. CDR3 in DNA: TGCGCCAGCAGCCCTTCACCTATCGACAGGCGATATAATTCACCCCTCCACTTT. As protein: CASSPSPIDRRYNSPLHF.